What follows is one T cell receptor (beta chain) and its context. Its target is not known. The source of the sample is a study of a mutant IDH1 vaccine in newly diagnosed glioma. Overall study: Vaccine administration was initiated 4-6 weeks following radiotherapy alone, or with temozolomide cycles. Study results and caveats: Altogether, almost 95% of patients exhibited vaccine-induced immune responses.

V shed 4 bases, J shed 8 bases, and the junction held 8 bases outside the gene matches. Germline CDR1 reads SGHRS; CDR2 reads YFSETQ. The CDR3 is 13 residues long. Time point defined: week 35, safety follow-up. Each dose of the vaccine consisted of 300 ug of mutant IDH1 20-mer peptide, with topical imiquimod. Profiling relied on immunoSEQ multiplex PCR, and the TCRdb table lists in-frame clones only, not all of them. The sample records 25,000 to 40,000 clones, roughly 80% being singletons. The sequencing here drew on PBMCs, taken from a glioma patient whose treatment included an IDH1 peptide vaccine. The source is a man aged 25-40 years with glioma. The chain links TRBV5-1 to TRBJ1-2; 7 nucleotides match TRBD1. CDR3 residues: CASSNSRGGGYTF. The CDR3 DNA reads as TGCGCCAGCAGCAATAGCAGGGGGGGAGGCTACACCTTC.